Listed here are 6 T cell receptor beta chains from one sample, sequenced in a study of cytomegalovirus exposure and HLA in healthy donors. The PCR made use of 60 Vbeta and 13 Jbeta primers. Sequencing used immunoSEQ multiplex PCR; TCRdb keeps in-frame clones, though not all of them. The data show roughly 200,000 clones, roughly 80% seen once. The material sequenced was PBMCs. These receptor sequences come from a man aged 25 to 40 in good health and CMV-seronegative.

Comment on this clone: A junction boundary mismatches the germline segment, possibly from a read error. The chain links TRBV18 to TRBJ2-6; D may be TRBD1 (5 bases). Germline loops: CDR1 KGHSH, CDR2 LQKENI. CDR3 length: 15 residues. This CDR3 is CASSPDRSGASVLTF. The CDR3 DNA reads as TGTGCCAGCTCTCCAGACAGATCTGGGGCCAGCGTCCTGACTTTC.

The genes are TRBV5-6 and TRBJ2-5; possible D gene TRBD1, 5 bases. Germline assignment: CDR1 SGHDT and CDR2 YYEEEE. V was trimmed by 5 bases and J by 5 bases, leaving 16 bases between them. CDR3 length: 14 amino acids. The CDR3 here is CASRQQGFRETQYF. Here the CDR3 DNA reads TGTGCCAGCAGGCAGCAGGGTTTTAGGGAGACCCAGTACTTC.

The CDR3 DNA is TGCGCCAGCAGCGACCGCCGCGGGGGAGGGTACGAGCAGTACTTC. Amino acid sequence: CASSDRRGGGYEQYF. The V call is TRBV5-1, the J call TRBJ2-7, with TRBD2 matching over 7 bases. V dropped 4 bases and J dropped 4; count of bases not matched to a gene: 11. The CDR3 totals 15 residues. Germline V CDR1 and CDR2: SGHRS, YFSETQ. The full variable domain, in which reference TRBV5-1 and TRBJ2-7 provide the parts outside the CDR3, is KAGVTQTPRYLIKTRGQQVTLSCSPISGHRSVSWYQQTPGQGLQFLFEYFSETQRNKGNFPGRFSGRQFSNSRSEMNVSTLELGDSALYLCASSDRRGGGYEQYFGPGTRLTVT.

Of note for this clone: Other DNA sequences in this sample translate to the same CDR3. The V and J genes are TRBV9 and TRBJ1-3, with D unclear. The CDR3 contains 14 residues. Germline CDR1 is SGDLS and CDR2 is YYNGEE. V shed 0 bases and J shed 2 bases, with 6 bases lying between them. The CDR3 here is CASSVGGTGNTIYF. The CDR3 bases are TGTGCCAGCAGCGTAGGAGGGACTGGAAACACCATATATTTT.

For the CDR3, the DNA is TGTGCCAGCAGCTTGGGCGGGGGGGCGGCAGATACGCAGTATTTT. Translated, it gives CASSLGGGAADTQYF. This rearrangement joins TRBV5-6 to TRBJ2-3, with 9 bases matching TRBD2. The CDR3 has 15 amino acids. From germline, CDR1 is SGHDT and CDR2 YYEEEE. V shed 0 bases and J 4 bases; nucleotides not matched to a gene: 3.

V usage is TRBV7-9 and J usage is TRBJ1-2; D is unresolved. The CDR3 is made up of 16 amino acids. The V and J ends lost 3 bases and 4 bases respectively, with 18 bases between them. Germline loops: CDR1 SEHNR, CDR2 FQNEAQ (reference sequence). DNA for the CDR3: TGTGCCAGCAGCTTCTACACGGTCGACTTTGGCTATGGCTACACCTTC. It is translated as CASSFYTVDFGYGYTF.